The 17 T cell receptor beta chains reported below all come from one sample, sequenced in a study of blood T cells in healthy people across ages. A second PCR, run for about 7 to 11 cycles, used a sample-barcoded 5' primer plus a J-beta primer mix. From the 5' RACE reads, TCRdb called clonotypes with MiXCR, one entry per CDR3 protein. The sample has 650,000 to 1,000,000 distinct CDR3 sequences, about half seen once. The sample comprised blood. These receptors were obtained from a man at least 80 years old in good health.

This clonotype was counted at least ten times. The chain carries TRBV2 and TRBJ2-3; 7 bases agree with TRBD1. J lost 5 bases, V lost 9 bases, and 5 bases had no gene match. There are 12 residues in the CDR3. From germline, CDR1 is SNHLY and CDR2 FYNNEI. The CDR3 DNA reads TGTGCCAGGACAGGGCTCGGAGATACGCAGTATTTT. Protein sequence: CARTGLGDTQYF.

This clonotype was counted between two and nine times. The chain combines TRBV7-2 with TRBJ2-1, with TRBD2 matching over 11 bases. J gave up 7 bases and V 1 base, and 3 bases lay outside the gene matches. Per germline, CDR1 SGHTA and CDR2 FQGNSA. The CDR3 consists of 15 residues. CDR3 amino acids: CASSLETSGNNEQFF. The CDR3 coding sequence is TGTGCCAGCAGCTTAGAGACTAGCGGGAATAATGAGCAGTTCTTC.

The chain uses TRBV7-2 and TRBJ2-5; weak D call: TRBD1 (6 bases). V lost 3 bases to trimming and J lost 4 bases, with 18 bases between them. This CDR3 region has 16 residues. Germline CDR1 SGHTA, CDR2 FQGNSA. The CDR3 protein is CASSFITGTTLETQYF. The CDR3 DNA reads as TGTGCCAGCAGCTTCATAACAGGGACAACCTTAGAGACCCAGTACTTC.

Remarks on this clonotype: This may stem from a read error, because a much larger clone lies one nucleotide away. V usage is TRBV12-3 or TRBV12-4 and J usage is TRBJ2-7, with 10 nucleotides matching TRBD1. Germline trimming cut 6 bases from V and 6 bases from J; bases unmatched to any gene: 8. This CDR3 spans 14 amino acids. As DNA, the CDR3 is TGTGCCAGCAGGTGGACAGGGGGTCGCTCCGAGCAGTACTTC. Residues: CASRWTGGRSEQYF.

The V gene is TRBV30, the J gene TRBJ1-4, with TRBD1 matching 9 bases. CDR3 length: 14 residues. CDR1 and CDR2 from the germline V gene are GTSNPN and SVGIG (reference sequence). J lost 8 bases, V lost 2 bases, and 6 bases had no gene match. The CDR3 sequence: CAWSPGTGTEKLFF. CDR3 DNA sequence: TGTGCCTGGAGTCCAGGGACAGGGACAGAAAAACTGTTTTTT.

The chain combines TRBV5-6 with TRBJ2-5; D uncertain. Germline CDR1 SGHDT, CDR2 YYEEEE. The ends were cut back, 2 bases at V and 3 bases at J, with 17 bases in the middle. This CDR3 contains 16 residues. The CDR3 coding sequence is TGTGCCAGCAGCTTTCCCCAGGCTAAAAGGGAAGAGACCCAGTACTTC. Translated: CASSFPQAKREETQYF. The complete variable domain, with remaining parts taken from reference TRBV5-6 and TRBJ2-5, reads DAGVTQSPTHLIKTRGQQVTLRCSPKSGHDTVSWYQQALGQGPQFIFQYYEEEERQRGNFPDRFSGHQFPNYSSELNVNALLLGDSALYLCASSFPQAKREETQYFGPGTRLLVL.

This clonotype appeared a few times. The chain recombines TRBV27 with TRBJ2-1, with TRBD2 matching 8 bases. Germline lookup yields CDR1 MNHEY and CDR2 SMNVEV (reference sequence). The CDR3 sequence is 15 residues long. Trimming at V came to 6 bases and at J to 2 bases, leaving 6 bases not matched to a gene. The CDR3 bases are TGTGCCAGCAGGCCCCGGGGGGGCCCCTACAATGAGCAGTTCTTC. It codes for CASRPRGGPYNEQFF.

This chain links TRBV12-3 or TRBV12-4 with TRBJ2-2; 7 bases fit TRBD2. The CDR3 spans 15 residues. The ends lost 2 bases at V and 4 bases at J; junction bases unmatched: 4. CDR3 sequence: CASSLFGGSTGELFF. The CDR3 DNA reads TGTGCCAGCAGTTTATTCGGGGGGAGCACCGGGGAGCTGTTTTTT.

J is TRBJ1-5 and V is TRBV9; 9 positions match TRBD1. V lost 3 bases and J lost 2; bases outside the gene matches: 3. Per the germline V gene, CDR1 is SGDLS and CDR2 is YYNGEE. The CDR3 contains 15 residues. CDR3 protein: CASSEGQGGNQPQHF. In nucleotides, the CDR3 is TGTGCCAGCAGCGAGGGACAGGGCGGCAATCAGCCCCAGCATTTT. Drawing the rest from reference TRBV9 and TRBJ1-5, the complete variable domain is DSGVTQTPKHLITATGQRVTLRCSPRSGDLSVYWYQQSLDQGLQFLIQYYNGEERAKGNILERFSAQQFPDLHSELNLSSLELGDSALYFCASSEGQGGNQPQHFGDGTRLSIL.

The chain is built from TRBV20-1 and TRBJ1-2, with 12 bases lining up with TRBD1. Germline V lookup: CDR1 DFQATT, CDR2 SNEGSKA (reference sequence). The V segment lost 3 bases and the J segment 5 bases; nucleotides outside the gene matches: 7. This CDR3 spans 15 amino acids. As DNA, the CDR3 is TGCAGTGCTAGCCCAACGGGACAGGGGGCATATGGCTACACCTTC. Its translation: CSASPTGQGAYGYTF.

The chain carries TRBV9 and TRBJ2-1; TRBD2 matches 12 bases. Germline lookup yields CDR1 SGDLS and CDR2 YYNGEE. There are 16 residues in the CDR3. Germline trimming cut 3 bases from V and 2 bases from J; bases unmatched to any gene: 3. The CDR3 reads CASSDRLAGAYNEQFF. In DNA form, the CDR3 reads TGTGCCAGCAGCGATAGACTAGCGGGAGCCTACAATGAGCAGTTCTTC.

This clonotype was seen a few times. This chain uses TRBV12-3 or TRBV12-4 with TRBJ2-5; TRBD2 agrees at 12 bases. CDR3 length: 15 amino acids. V lost 4 bases and J lost 5; bases outside the gene matches: 5. DNA of the CDR3: TGTGCCAGCAGTTGGACTAGCGGGATAGAGGAGACCCAGTACTTC. This sequence encodes CASSWTSGIEETQYF.

Concerning this clonotype: One end of the junction is discordant with germline, which a read error may explain. This rearrangement joins TRBV3-1 to TRBJ2-6; D perhaps matches TRBD1 (5 bases). Germline CDR1 reads LGHDT; CDR2 reads YNNKEL (reference sequence). CDR3 length: 15 amino acids. Here the CDR3 reads CASSRQYSGANVLTF. The CDR3 DNA is TGTGCTAGCAGCCGACAGTACTCTGGGGCCAACGTCCTGACTTTC.

This clonotype showed up many times. This rearrangement joins TRBV7-2 to TRBJ2-1; 8 nucleotides agree with TRBD2. Germline values: CDR1 SGHTA, CDR2 FQGNSA. V lost 5 bases to trimming and J lost 0 bases; unmatched junction nucleotides: 9. The CDR3 is 17 amino acids. The CDR3 sequence is CASSPDRLASSYNEQFF. CDR3 bases: TGTGCCAGCAGCCCCGACAGACTAGCGAGCTCCTACAATGAGCAGTTCTTC.

This clonotype showed up just a few times. The chain employs TRBV7-2 and TRBJ2-7, with unresolved D. Germline V gene data show CDR1 as SGHTA and CDR2 as FQGNSA. The CDR3 is made up of 12 amino acids. V shed 4 bases and J shed 8 bases, with 12 bases lying between them. The CDR3 coding sequence is TGTGCCAGCAGCTCCTCTTCGAAGCAGCAGTACTTC. As protein: CASSSSSKQQYF.

The CDR3 here is CASSPRALGTSGLTDTQYF. The DNA for the CDR3 is TGCGCCAGCAGCCCGCGGGCTCTTGGGACTAGCGGGCTCACAGATACGCAGTATTTT. The V gene is TRBV4-3, the J gene TRBJ2-3; 12 bases align to TRBD2. The junction had 13 bases not matched to a gene; V was cut back by 4 bases and J by 2 bases. The germline V gene encodes CDR1 LGHNA and CDR2 YSLEER. This CDR3 region has 19 residues.

The chain joins TRBV20-1 to TRBJ2-4, with 11 bases identical to TRBD2. The end of the DNA aligns better with TRBJ2-7, so the J call may be wrong. CDR1 and CDR2 (germline): DFQATT, SNEGSKA (reference sequence). The CDR3 is 14 amino acids. CDR3 DNA sequence: TGCAGTGCTAAGACACTAGCGGGAGCGTCCGAGCAGTACTTC. Encoded protein: CSAKTLAGASEQYF.